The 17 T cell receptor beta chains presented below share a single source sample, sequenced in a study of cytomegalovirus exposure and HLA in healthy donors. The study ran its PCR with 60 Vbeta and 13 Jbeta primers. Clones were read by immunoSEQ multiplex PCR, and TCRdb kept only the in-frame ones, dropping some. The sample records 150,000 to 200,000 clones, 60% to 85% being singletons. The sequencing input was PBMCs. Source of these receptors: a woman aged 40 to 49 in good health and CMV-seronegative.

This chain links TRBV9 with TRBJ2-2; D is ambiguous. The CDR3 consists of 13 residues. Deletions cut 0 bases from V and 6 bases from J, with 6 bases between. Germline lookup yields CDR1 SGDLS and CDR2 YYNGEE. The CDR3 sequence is CASSVVSPGELFF. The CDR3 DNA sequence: TGTGCCAGCAGCGTAGTCAGTCCCGGGGAGCTGTTTTTT.

Here the CDR3 DNA reads TGTGCCAGTAGTAAGGCCCCGGCGGGCACTGAAGCTTTCTTT. It codes for CASSKAPAGTEAFF. The chain has TRBV19 and TRBJ1-1; D not certain. Trimming stripped 4 bases from V and 4 bases from J, with 13 bases between. Germline V CDR1 and CDR2: LNHDA, SQIVND (reference sequence). There are 14 residues in the CDR3.

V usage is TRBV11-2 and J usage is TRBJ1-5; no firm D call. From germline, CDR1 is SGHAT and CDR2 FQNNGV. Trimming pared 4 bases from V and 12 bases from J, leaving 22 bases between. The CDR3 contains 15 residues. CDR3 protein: CASSSSYPGFSDQHF. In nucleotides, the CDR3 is TGTGCCAGCAGCTCAAGCTATCCCGGGTTTTCGGACCAGCATTTT.

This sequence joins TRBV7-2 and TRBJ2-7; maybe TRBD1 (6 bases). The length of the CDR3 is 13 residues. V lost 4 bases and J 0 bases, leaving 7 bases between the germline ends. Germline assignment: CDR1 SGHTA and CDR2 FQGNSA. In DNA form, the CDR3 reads TGTGCCAGCAGCTCGGACAGCTCCTACGAGCAGTACTTC. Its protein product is CASSSDSSYEQYF.

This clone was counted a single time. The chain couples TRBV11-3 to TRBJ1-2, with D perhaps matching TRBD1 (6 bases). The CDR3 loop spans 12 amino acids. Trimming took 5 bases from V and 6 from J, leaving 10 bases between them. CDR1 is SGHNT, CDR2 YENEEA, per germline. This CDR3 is CASSIPGDGYTF. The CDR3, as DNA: TGTGCCAGCAGCATTCCAGGGGATGGCTACACCTTC. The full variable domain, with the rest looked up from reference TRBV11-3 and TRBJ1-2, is EAGVVQSPRYKIIEKKQPVAFWCNPISGHNTLYWYLQNLGQGPELLIRYENEEAVDDSQLPKDRFSAERLKGVDSTLKIQPAELGDSAVYLCASSIPGDGYTFGSGTRLTVV.

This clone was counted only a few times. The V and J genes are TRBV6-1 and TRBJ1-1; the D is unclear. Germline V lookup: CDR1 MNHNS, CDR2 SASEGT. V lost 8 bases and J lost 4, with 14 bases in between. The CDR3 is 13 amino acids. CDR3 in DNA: TGTGCCAGCCCCCGGGCCCGGGGCACTGAAGCTTTCTTT. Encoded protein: CASPRARGTEAFF.

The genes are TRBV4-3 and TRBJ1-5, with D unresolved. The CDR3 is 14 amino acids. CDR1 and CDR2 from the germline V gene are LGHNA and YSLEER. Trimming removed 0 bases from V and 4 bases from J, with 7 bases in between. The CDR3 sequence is CASSQDLGNQPQHF. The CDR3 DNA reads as TGCGCCAGCAGCCAAGATCTCGGGAATCAGCCCCAGCATTTT.

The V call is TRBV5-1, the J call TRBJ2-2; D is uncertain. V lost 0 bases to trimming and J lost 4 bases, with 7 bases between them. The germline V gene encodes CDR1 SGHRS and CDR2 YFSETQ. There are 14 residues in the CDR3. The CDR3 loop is CASSLVQSTGELFF. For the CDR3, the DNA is TGCGCCAGCAGCTTGGTACAGTCCACCGGGGAGCTGTTTTTT.

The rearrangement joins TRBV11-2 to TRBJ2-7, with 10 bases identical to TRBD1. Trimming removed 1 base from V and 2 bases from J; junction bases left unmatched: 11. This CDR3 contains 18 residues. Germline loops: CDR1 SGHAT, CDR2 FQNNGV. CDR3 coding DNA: TGTGCCAGCAGCTTAGTTTTAGGTTGGGACAGGGGAACCTACGAGCAGTACTTC. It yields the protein CASSLVLGWDRGTYEQYF.

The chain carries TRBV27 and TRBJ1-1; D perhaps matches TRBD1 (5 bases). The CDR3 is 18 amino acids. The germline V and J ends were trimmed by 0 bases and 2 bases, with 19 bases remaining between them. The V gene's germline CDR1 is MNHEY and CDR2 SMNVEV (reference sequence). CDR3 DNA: TGTGCCAGCAGTTTATCTAGCCGACAGCTTAGCTTTAACACTGAAGCTTTCTTT. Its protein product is CASSLSSRQLSFNTEAFF.

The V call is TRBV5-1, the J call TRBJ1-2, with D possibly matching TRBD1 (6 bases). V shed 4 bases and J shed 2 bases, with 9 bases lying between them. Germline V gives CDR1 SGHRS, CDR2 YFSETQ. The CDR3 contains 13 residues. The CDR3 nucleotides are TGCGCCAGCAGCCCCCAGGGGAACTATGGCTACACCTTC. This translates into CASSPQGNYGYTF.

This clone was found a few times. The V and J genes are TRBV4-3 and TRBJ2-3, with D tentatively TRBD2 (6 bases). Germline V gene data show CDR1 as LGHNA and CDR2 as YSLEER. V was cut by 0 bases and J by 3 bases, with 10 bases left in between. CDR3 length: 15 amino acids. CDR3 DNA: TGCGCCAGCAGCCAAGAAGTACGGGGGACAGATACGCAGTATTTT. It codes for CASSQEVRGTDTQYF.

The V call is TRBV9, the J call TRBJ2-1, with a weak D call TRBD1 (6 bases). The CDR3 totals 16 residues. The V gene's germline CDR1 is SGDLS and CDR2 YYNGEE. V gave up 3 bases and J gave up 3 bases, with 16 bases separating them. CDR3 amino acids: CASSAPTGKNYNEQFF. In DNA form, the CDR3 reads TGTGCCAGCAGCGCCCCGACAGGAAAAAACTACAATGAGCAGTTCTTC.

CDR3 bases: TGCGCCAGCAGCCTCAGGGTTTCCAATCAGCCCCAGCATTTT. This encodes CASSLRVSNQPQHF. V is TRBV4-3 and J is TRBJ1-5, with D tentatively TRBD1 (5 bases). With 4 bases removed from V and 3 bases from J, the gap between germline ends came to 10 bases. The germline V gene encodes CDR1 LGHNA and CDR2 YSLEER. The CDR3 totals 14 residues.

CDR3 sequence reads: CAWSDQLAGGGNEQFF. CDR3 sequence (DNA): TGTGCCTGGAGCGACCAACTAGCGGGAGGCGGCAATGAGCAGTTCTTC. V gene TRBV30 combines with J gene TRBJ2-1; 12 nucleotides line up with TRBD2. Germline-derived CDR1 and CDR2 are GTSNPN and SVGIG (reference sequence). The CDR3 is 16 amino acids. The V and J ends lost 3 bases and 6 bases, in that order; junction bases with no gene match: 9.

The CDR3: CASSDGDPGWRGPYEQYV. The CDR3 region has the DNA TGTGCCAGCAGTGATGGGGACCCCGGATGGCGGGGGCCCTACGAGCAGTACGTC. V gene TRBV2 combines with J gene TRBJ2-7, with a possible D match to TRBD2 (7 bases). Deletions cut 3 bases from V and 2 bases from J, with 23 bases between. The germline gives CDR1 SNHLY, CDR2 FYNNEI. CDR3 length: 18 residues.

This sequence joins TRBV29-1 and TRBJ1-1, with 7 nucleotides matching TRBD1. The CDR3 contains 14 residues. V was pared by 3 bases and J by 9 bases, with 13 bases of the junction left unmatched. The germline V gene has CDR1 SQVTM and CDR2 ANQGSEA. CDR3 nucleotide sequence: TGCAGCGTTGAGTTTTCTGGGACAGTGGGGAAAGCTTTCTTT. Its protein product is CSVEFSGTVGKAFF.